This TCR beta chain stems from a study of blood T cells in healthy people across ages. CDR1 and CDR2 from the germline V gene are SEHNR and FQNEAQ (reference sequence). The CDR3 has 12 amino acids. V was shortened by 1 base and J by 11 bases, with 11 bases between the two germline ends. This clonotype was recorded a few times. Next came a second PCR, run for about 6 to 12 cycles, which used a sample-barcoded 5' primer along with a J-beta primer mix. Each cDNA molecule received a tag from a template-switch adaptor that had 12 random nucleotides. Each CDR3 protein is one row after TCRdb ran MiXCR on the 5' RACE reads. Of under 2 million distinct CDR3 sequences in the sample, roughly 32% were seen once.

The sequenced sample was blood. The V gene is TRBV7-9, the J gene TRBJ1-2; D remains ambiguous. This receptor was obtained from a woman under 40 in good health. CDR3 DNA: TGTGCCAGCAGCTTAGGTGGTGTAATTTACACCTTC. Encoded protein: CASSLGGVIYTF.